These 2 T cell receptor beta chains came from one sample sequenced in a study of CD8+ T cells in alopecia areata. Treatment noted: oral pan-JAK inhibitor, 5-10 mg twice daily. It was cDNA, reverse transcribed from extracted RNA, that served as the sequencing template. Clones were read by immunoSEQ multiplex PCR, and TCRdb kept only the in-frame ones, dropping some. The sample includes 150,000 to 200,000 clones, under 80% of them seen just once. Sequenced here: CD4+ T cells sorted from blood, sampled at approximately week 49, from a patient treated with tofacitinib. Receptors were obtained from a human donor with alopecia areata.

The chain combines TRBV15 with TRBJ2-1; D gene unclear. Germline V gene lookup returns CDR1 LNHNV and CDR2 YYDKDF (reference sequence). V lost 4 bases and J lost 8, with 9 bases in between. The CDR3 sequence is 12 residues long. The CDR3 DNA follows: TGTGCCACCAGCACTTGGGTGGATGAGCAGTTCTTC. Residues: CATSTWVDEQFF.

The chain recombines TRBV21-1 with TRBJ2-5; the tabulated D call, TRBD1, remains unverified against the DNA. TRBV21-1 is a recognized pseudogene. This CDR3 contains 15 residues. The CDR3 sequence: CASIAPGTAQETQYF. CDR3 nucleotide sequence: TGTGCCAGCATCGCTCCCGGGACAGCCCAAGAGACCCAGTACTTC.